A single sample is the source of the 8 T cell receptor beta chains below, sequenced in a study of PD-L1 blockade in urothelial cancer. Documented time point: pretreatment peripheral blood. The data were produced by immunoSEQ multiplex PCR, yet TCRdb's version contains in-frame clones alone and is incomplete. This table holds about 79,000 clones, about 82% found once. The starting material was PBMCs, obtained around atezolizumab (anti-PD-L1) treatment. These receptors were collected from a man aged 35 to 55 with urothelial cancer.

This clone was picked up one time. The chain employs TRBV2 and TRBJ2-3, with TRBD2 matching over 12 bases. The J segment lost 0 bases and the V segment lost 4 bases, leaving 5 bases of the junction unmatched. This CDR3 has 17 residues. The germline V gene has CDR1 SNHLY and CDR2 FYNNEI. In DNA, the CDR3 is TGTGCCAGCAGTGGGACTAGCGGGAAACATAGCACAGATACGCAGTATTTT. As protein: CASSGTSGKHSTDTQYF.

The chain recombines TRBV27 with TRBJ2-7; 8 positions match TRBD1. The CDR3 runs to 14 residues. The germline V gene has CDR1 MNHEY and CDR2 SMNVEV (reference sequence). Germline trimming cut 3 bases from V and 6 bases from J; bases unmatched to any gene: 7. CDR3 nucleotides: TGTGCCAGCAGTTTTTCGATCAGGGGGCGCGAGCAGTACTTC. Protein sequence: CASSFSIRGREQYF.

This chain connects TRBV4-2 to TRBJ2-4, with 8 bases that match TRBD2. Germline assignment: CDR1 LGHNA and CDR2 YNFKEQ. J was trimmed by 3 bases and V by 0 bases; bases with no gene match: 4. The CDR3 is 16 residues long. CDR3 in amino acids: CASSQDQSGSKNIQYF. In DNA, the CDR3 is TGTGCCAGCAGCCAAGATCAAAGCGGGAGCAAAAACATTCAGTACTTC.

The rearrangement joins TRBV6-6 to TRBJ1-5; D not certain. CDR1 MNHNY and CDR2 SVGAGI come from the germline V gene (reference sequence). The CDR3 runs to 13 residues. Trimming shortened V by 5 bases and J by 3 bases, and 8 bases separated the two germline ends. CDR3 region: CASSPDNNQPQHF. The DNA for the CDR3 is TGTGCCAGCAGTCCCGACAACAATCAGCCCCAGCATTTT.

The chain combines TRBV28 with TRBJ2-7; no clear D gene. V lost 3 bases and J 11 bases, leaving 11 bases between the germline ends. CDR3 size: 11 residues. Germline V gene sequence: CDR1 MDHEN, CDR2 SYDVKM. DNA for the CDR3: TGTGCCAGCAGTTTTCCAGGCCCGGAGTACTTC. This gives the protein CASSFPGPEYF.

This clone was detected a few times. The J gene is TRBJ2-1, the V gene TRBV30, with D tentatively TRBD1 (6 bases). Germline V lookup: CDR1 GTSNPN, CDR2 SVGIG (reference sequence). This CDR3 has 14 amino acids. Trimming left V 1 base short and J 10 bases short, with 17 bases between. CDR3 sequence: CAWSGGHLTPEQFF. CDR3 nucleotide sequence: TGTGCCTGGAGTGGGGGACACCTGACCCCCGAGCAGTTCTTC.

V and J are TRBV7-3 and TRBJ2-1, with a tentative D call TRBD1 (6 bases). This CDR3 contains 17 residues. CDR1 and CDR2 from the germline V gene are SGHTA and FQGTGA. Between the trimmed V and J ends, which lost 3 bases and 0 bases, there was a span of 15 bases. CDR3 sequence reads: CASSLFGTPISYNEQFF. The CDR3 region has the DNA TGTGCCAGCAGCTTGTTTGGGACACCGATCTCCTACAATGAGCAGTTCTTC.

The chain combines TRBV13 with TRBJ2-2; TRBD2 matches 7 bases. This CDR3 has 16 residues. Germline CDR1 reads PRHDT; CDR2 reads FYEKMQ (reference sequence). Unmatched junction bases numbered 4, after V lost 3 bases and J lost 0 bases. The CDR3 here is CASSFVSGANTGELFF. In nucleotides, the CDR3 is TGTGCCAGCAGCTTTGTCAGCGGGGCGAACACCGGGGAGCTGTTTTTT.